This T cell receptor beta chain emerged from a study of T-cell memory formation after mild COVID-19. Study results and caveats: Contracting clones, day 15 to 85, had balanced CD4/CD8, and later expanders favored CD4+. The study found contracting CD4+ clones mainly in CM and EM and contracting CD8+ clones in EMRA.

Per germline, CDR1 SGHTA and CDR2 FQGNSA. Trimming took off 4 bases at V and 4 bases at J, with 10 bases between the two ends. There are 14 residues in the CDR3. A remark on this clonotype: Antigen: not known.

One entry per CDR3 protein results from TCRdb running MiXCR on the 5' RACE reads. The sample lists approximately 240,000 distinct CDR3 sequences, about a sixth seen once, with 3.5% to 4% in the top ten. The specimen was PBMCs or a T cell subset sorted from them (not recorded which). This rearrangement joins TRBV7-2 to TRBJ2-2; D tentatively fits TRBD1 or TRBD2 (5 bases each). This receptor was obtained from a man between 18 and 29 years old who had mild COVID-19 (a few samples of this study predate the infection). Cell type and time point are not known. The CDR3 DNA reads TGTGCCAGCAGCTGGGGGTGGGGCACCGGGGAGCTGTTTTTT. It translates to CASSWGWGTGELFF.